Below, 9 T cell receptor beta chains from the same sample are listed, as sequenced in a study of radiation and T cells in renal cell carcinoma. Assay: immunoSEQ multiplex PCR; the TCRdb copy retains only in-frame clones and omits some. This sample has some 130,000 clones, with 75% to 90% found just once. Documented time point: blood 2 weeks post-SBRT. The treatment here: 15 Gy SBRT to primary tumor, nephrectomy 4 weeks later. Here the sequenced sample was blood, taken from a patient whose treatment included radiotherapy and nephrectomy. All receptors derive from a woman between 55 and 75 years old with renal cell carcinoma.

The chain employs TRBV9 and TRBJ1-1; D is possibly TRBD1 (6 bases). The CDR3 runs 14 residues. Looked up from germline, CDR1 is SGDLS and CDR2 is YYNGEE. Trimming stripped 7 bases from V and 2 bases from J, with 15 bases between. CDR3 DNA sequence: TGTGCCAGCGGGACGGACAGTAGAAACACTGAAGCTTTCTTT. It yields the protein CASGTDSRNTEAFF.

The rearrangement uses TRBV7-2 and TRBJ2-7; D not resolved. This CDR3 is built from 16 residues. V lost 5 bases, J lost 0 bases, and 17 bases lay in between. Per the germline V gene, CDR1 is SGHTA and CDR2 is FQGNSA. The CDR3 loop is CASSPEAQLHSYEQYF. CDR3 DNA: TGTGCCAGCAGCCCAGAGGCGCAGTTACACTCCTACGAGCAGTACTTC.

Only one count was recorded for this clone. DNA of the CDR3: TGTGCCAGCAGCGCCTCCGTAGAAAACTATGGCTACACCTTC. It translates to CASSASVENYGYTF. This chain joins TRBV9 and TRBJ1-2; D is unresolved. From germline, CDR1 is SGDLS and CDR2 YYNGEE. This CDR3 comprises 14 residues. The V end lost 3 bases, the J end lost 2 bases, and 11 bases lay between the germline ends.

The DNA for the CDR3 is TGTGCCAGCAGTTTTAGCGGGGGGGCTTCCAATGAGCAGTTCTTC. Residues: CASSFSGGASNEQFF. The V and J genes are TRBV28 and TRBJ2-1; TRBD2 matches 11 bases. The CDR3 runs 15 residues. Trimming cost V 3 bases and J 6 bases; bases outside gene matches: 4. CDR1 is MDHEN and CDR2 is SYDVKM in the germline V gene.

The chain links TRBV18 to TRBJ2-7, with 8 bases that match TRBD1. Per the germline V gene, CDR1 is KGHSH and CDR2 is LQKENI. Losses at the gene ends were 6 bases for V and 1 base for J; bases not matched to a gene: 8. CDR3 length: 15 residues. In DNA, the CDR3 is TGTGCCAGCTCTCCGCCAGGGGGCAGGTCCTACGAGCAGTACTTC. This encodes CASSPPGGRSYEQYF. Variable domain in full (rest from reference TRBV18 and TRBJ2-7): NAGVMQNPRHLVRRRGQEARLRCSPMKGHSHVYWYRQLPEEGLKFMVYLQKENIIDESGMPKERFSAEFPKEGPSILRIQQVVRGDSAAYFCASSPPGGRSYEQYFGPGTRLTVT.

V is TRBV10-2 and J is TRBJ1-2; a weak D match, TRBD1 (5 bases). CDR3 size: 13 residues. Trimming shortened V by 3 bases and J by 8 bases, and 13 bases separated the two germline ends. CDR1 and CDR2 from the germline V gene are WSHSY and SAAADI. The CDR3 sequence is CASSDPREAGYTF. DNA for the CDR3: TGCGCCAGCAGTGACCCCAGGGAGGCAGGCTACACCTTC.

The rearrangement joins TRBV5-6 to TRBJ2-7, with TRBD2 as a possible D gene (6 bases). CDR3 size: 12 residues. Trimming cost V 4 bases and J 7 bases, with 12 bases left between them. Germline V gene data show CDR1 as SGHDT and CDR2 as YYEEEE. The CDR3 here is CASSPVGGEQYF. In nucleotides, the CDR3 is TGTGCCAGCAGCCCCGTGGGGGGAGAGCAGTACTTC.

V is TRBV7-2 and J is TRBJ2-7; 9 bases agree with TRBD2. The germline CDR1 and CDR2 sequences are SGHTA and FQGNSA. This CDR3 is 16 amino acids long. Trimming took 1 base from V and 5 from J; bases not matched to a gene: 9. CDR3 region: CASSLVRVVAGDEQYF. The CDR3 DNA follows: TGTGCCAGCAGCTTAGTAAGGGTGGTAGCGGGAGACGAGCAGTACTTC.

For the CDR3, the DNA is TGTGCCAGTAGACAGCTCGACAATCAGCCCCAGCATTTT. This gives the protein CASRQLDNQPQHF. The V gene is TRBV19, the J gene TRBJ1-5; D unclear. V lost 6 bases and J lost 3, with 9 bases in between. Germline V gives CDR1 LNHDA, CDR2 SQIVND (reference sequence). The CDR3 spans 13 residues.